What follows describes a single TCR beta chain. Antigen unknown. V was pared by 4 bases and J by 6 bases, with 8 bases between. CDR3 length equals 12 residues. Germline assignment: CDR1 SGDLS and CDR2 YYNGEE. This entry belongs to a study of CD8+ T cells in alopecia areata. Treatment of the sample: oral pan-JAK inhibitor, 5-10 mg twice daily. RNA was extracted and reverse transcribed into cDNA as the sequencing template. Profiling relied on immunoSEQ multiplex PCR, and the TCRdb table lists in-frame clones only, not all of them. The sample carries approximately 140,000 clones, 82% recorded once. The study, taken as a whole, reports: Expanded CD8+ clones among the top 100, and scalp clonality, were significantly decreased by tofacitinib.

This TCR was recovered from a human donor with alopecia areata. The rearrangement links TRBV9 to TRBJ2-1; maybe TRBD2 (5 bases). The source material was CD8+ T cells sorted from blood, sampled at week 4, from a patient treated with tofacitinib. CDR3 loop: CASSPAGNEQFF. The DNA of the CDR3 is TGTGCCAGCAGCCCCGCGGGCAATGAGCAGTTCTTC.